These 11 T cell receptor beta chains were sequenced from one sample in a study of shared clonotypes between healthy human individuals. Generated by immunoSEQ multiplex PCR, the TCRdb table keeps only in-frame clones and is missing some. The sample holds roughly 1.5 million clones, 95% to 99% seen once. Sequenced sample: naive CD4+ T cells sorted from blood. Stated subset: CD45RA+ positively selected. These receptors all stem from a man aged 25-45 years in good health.

The J gene is TRBJ1-5, the V gene TRBV2; a possible D gene is TRBD1 (6 bases). The CDR3 is 13 residues long. Looked up from germline, CDR1 is SNHLY and CDR2 is FYNNEI. Deletions cut 6 bases from V and 5 bases from J, with 11 bases between. CDR3 residues: CASSGDNDQPQHF. The CDR3 nucleotides read TGTGCCAGCAGCGGGGACAACGATCAGCCCCAGCATTTT.

This clone came up once. This chain joins TRBV5-1 and TRBJ2-5, with 9 bases matching TRBD2. CDR3 length: 15 amino acids. Germline trimming cut 4 bases from V and 2 bases from J; bases unmatched to any gene: 6. CDR1 and CDR2 (germline): SGHRS, YFSETQ. The CDR3 spells CASSRGTSLQETQYF. CDR3 nucleotide sequence: TGCGCCAGCAGCCGCGGGACTAGCCTACAAGAGACCCAGTACTTC.

V gene TRBV21-1 combines with J gene TRBJ2-1. TRBV21-1 corresponds to a pseudogene. The CDR3 runs to 10 residues. CDR3 residues: CASRHNEQFF. The CDR3, as DNA: TGTGCCAGCAGGCATAATGAGCAGTTCTTC.

CDR3 DNA: TGCGCCAGCAGCTTGCGTCCCGGTTACTACGAGCAGTACTTC. Translated, it gives CASSLRPGYYEQYF. The V and J genes are TRBV5-1 and TRBJ2-7; no clear D. The germline CDR1 and CDR2 sequences are SGHRS and YFSETQ. V lost 1 base to trimming and J lost 3 bases, with 11 bases between them. CDR3 length equals 14 residues.

This clone was recorded only once. The chain joins TRBV5-1 to TRBJ2-3, with 7 positions matching TRBD2. The J segment lost 13 bases and the V segment lost 0 bases, leaving 8 bases of the junction unmatched. The CDR3 totals 13 residues. CDR1 is SGHRS, CDR2 YFSETQ, per germline. The CDR3 here is CASSLAVGGSKYF. CDR3 coding DNA: TGCGCCAGCAGCTTGGCGGTGGGAGGGTCAAAGTATTTT.

The chain has TRBV28 and TRBJ2-7; 7 bases are a match to TRBD1. Germline values: CDR1 MDHEN, CDR2 SYDVKM. This CDR3 is 14 amino acids long. J lost 7 bases, V lost 6 bases, and 12 bases had no gene match. DNA of the CDR3: TGTGCCAGCAGGAAACAGGGGACGGTAGGGGAGCAGTACTTC. Amino acids: CASRKQGTVGEQYF.

This chain uses TRBV30 with TRBJ2-1, with unresolved D. V was pared by 3 bases and J by 0 bases, with 9 bases between. The CDR3 extends over 14 amino acids. Germline V gene lookup returns CDR1 GTSNPN and CDR2 SVGIG (reference sequence). This CDR3 is CAWSDWSSYNEQFF. The CDR3 DNA reads TGTGCCTGGAGCGACTGGAGCTCCTACAATGAGCAGTTCTTC.

This chain links TRBV5-1 with TRBJ2-3; 15 bases map to TRBD2. The CDR3 length is 17 residues. V gave up 0 bases and J gave up 7 bases; unmatched junction bases: 6. Germline assignment: CDR1 SGHRS and CDR2 YFSETQ. Here the CDR3 reads CASSLAGLAGGSNTQYF. CDR3 sequence (DNA): TGCGCCAGCAGCTTGGCGGGACTAGCGGGAGGTTCGAATACGCAGTATTTT.

The CDR3, as DNA: TGTGCCAGCCCTCGACTAGCGGGAGAGATATATGAGCAGTTCTTC. This codes for CASPRLAGEIYEQFF. This sequence joins TRBV7-9 and TRBJ2-1, with 12 nucleotides matching TRBD2. The CDR3 covers 15 residues. The germline V gene has CDR1 SEHNR and CDR2 FQNEAQ (reference sequence). With V trimmed by 8 bases and J by 8 bases, 10 bases remained unmatched.

Here the CDR3 DNA reads TGCGCCAGCAGCTTCGACAGGGGGCATGAGCAGTTCTTC. The encoded protein is CASSFDRGHEQFF. V is TRBV5-1 and J is TRBJ2-1; 10 nucleotides line up with TRBD1. Germline V gene data show CDR1 as SGHRS and CDR2 as YFSETQ. This CDR3 has 13 amino acids. V shed 2 bases and J 8 bases; nucleotides not matched to a gene: 1. Filled out from reference TRBV5-1 and TRBJ2-1, the complete variable domain reads KAGVTQTPRYLIKTRGQQVTLSCSPISGHRSVSWYQQTPGQGLQFLFEYFSETQRNKGNFPGRFSGRQFSNSRSEMNVSTLELGDSALYLCASSFDRGHEQFFGPGTRLTVL.

The rearrangement uses TRBV5-1 and TRBJ1-4; maybe TRBD1 (5 bases). V was pared by 4 bases and J by 8 bases, with 18 bases between. CDR3 length equals 15 residues. Germline-derived CDR1 and CDR2 are SGHRS and YFSETQ. CDR3: CASSDGSRGEEKLFF. Written as DNA, the CDR3 is TGCGCCAGCAGCGATGGATCACGGGGGGAGGAAAAACTGTTTTTT.